These 20 T cell receptor beta chains originate from one sample sequenced in a study of T cell repertoires in cytomegalovirus infection. TCRdb fed the reads into MiXCR, producing one record per CDR3 protein. The sample has around 450,000 distinct CDR3 sequences, roughly a third seen once. The material sequenced was PBMCs. The receptors come from a human donor in good health (CMV status not recorded). Some clones in this sample may be carry-over from other donors' samples.

The chain carries TRBV5-4 and TRBJ2-5; D call uncertain. This CDR3 has 15 amino acids. The V gene's germline CDR1 is SGHNT and CDR2 YYREEE (reference sequence). V was pared by 0 bases and J by 5 bases, with 14 bases between. The CDR3 DNA follows: TGTGCCAGCAGCTTGGACCCGGGCCCAAGGGAGACCCAGTACTTC. Amino acids: CASSLDPGPRETQYF.

The table lists this clonotype with a few counts. The chain couples TRBV6-1 to TRBJ2-7; the match to TRBD1 covers 12 bases. CDR1 and CDR2 (germline): MNHNS, SASEGT. With V trimmed by 8 bases and J by 7 bases, 6 bases remained unmatched. The CDR3 consists of 13 residues. This CDR3 reads CASLRDRGQEQYF. The DNA of the CDR3 is TGTGCCAGCCTCCGGGACAGGGGGCAAGAGCAGTACTTC.

The chain has TRBV4-3 and TRBJ2-1; 14 positions agree with TRBD2. Germline CDR1 and CDR2: LGHNA and YSLEER. V gave up 1 base and J gave up 8 bases; unmatched junction bases: 7. The CDR3 covers 17 residues. The CDR3 DNA follows: TGCGCCAGCAGCCAAGGTTTGACTAGCGGGGGGGGGCATGAGCAGTTCTTC. Translated: CASSQGLTSGGGHEQFF.

This clonotype was seen more than once but under ten times. The chain combines TRBV20-1 with TRBJ2-5, with 8 bases that match TRBD2. With V trimmed by 6 bases and J by 2 bases, 5 bases remained unmatched. CDR1 is DFQATT, CDR2 SNEGSKA, per germline (reference sequence). CDR3 length: 13 residues. The CDR3 reads CSALSGVQETQYF. The DNA for the CDR3 is TGCAGTGCACTTAGCGGGGTACAAGAGACCCAGTACTTC.

J is TRBJ1-1 and V is TRBV4-3, with D possibly TRBD1 on 5 matching bases. The V gene's germline CDR1 is LGHNA and CDR2 YSLEER. This CDR3 contains 16 residues. Trimming cost V 1 base and J 2 bases, with 14 bases left between them. The CDR3 spells CASSQGGRGRNTEAFF. Written as DNA, the CDR3 is TGCGCCAGCAGCCAAGGGGGGAGGGGCCGAAACACTGAAGCTTTCTTT.

This clonotype came up many times. The chain joins TRBV11-2 to TRBJ1-1; TRBD1 aligns across 11 bases. This CDR3 is 15 amino acids long. V was pared by 3 bases and J by 5 bases, with 5 bases of the junction left unmatched. In germline, CDR1 is SGHAT, CDR2 FQNNGV. The CDR3 sequence is CASSFGQGAGTEAFF. The CDR3 DNA reads TGTGCCAGCAGCTTCGGACAGGGGGCAGGTACTGAAGCTTTCTTT. Complete variable domain (other parts from reference TRBV11-2 and TRBJ1-1): EAGVAQSPRYKIIEKRQSVAFWCNPISGHATLYWYQQILGQGPKLLIQFQNNGVVDDSQLPKDRFSAERLKGVDSTLKIQPAKLEDSAVYLCASSFGQGAGTEAFFGQGTRLTVV.

The chain recombines TRBV28 with TRBJ1-4; D not certain. The V gene's germline CDR1 is MDHEN and CDR2 SYDVKM. The V end was cut by 5 bases, the J end by 8 bases, with 18 bases between. The CDR3 totals 15 residues. CDR3 coding DNA: TGTGCCAGCAGTGCCGCCGACATCGGGAGGGAAAAACTGTTTTTT. It translates to CASSAADIGREKLFF.

The chain has TRBV7-9 and TRBJ2-2, with D uncertain. The ends were cut back, 1 base at V and 6 bases at J, with 9 bases in the middle. Germline CDR1 reads SEHNR; CDR2 reads FQNEAQ (reference sequence). This CDR3 comprises 14 residues. The CDR3 spells CASSLEVVAGELFF. CDR3 nucleotide sequence: TGTGCCAGCAGCTTAGAGGTTGTGGCCGGGGAGCTGTTTTTT.

The sample holds many counts of this clonotype. The chain employs TRBV7-2 and TRBJ1-6; D ambiguous. This CDR3 has 15 residues. The ends were cut back, 0 bases at V and 6 bases at J, with 9 bases in the middle. The V gene's germline CDR1 is SGHTA and CDR2 FQGNSA. The CDR3 is CASSLAGRVNSPLHF. CDR3 nucleotides: TGTGCCAGCAGCTTAGCTGGGAGGGTTAATTCACCCCTCCACTTT.

As to this clonotype: Relative to the germline gene, one junction end is altered; a read error may explain this. V gene TRBV12-3 or TRBV12-4 combines with J gene TRBJ1-5, with D unresolved. The CDR3 totals 15 residues. CDR3 loop: CASSLIGNSNQSQHF. The DNA of the CDR3 is TGTGCCAGCAGTTTAATTGGAAATAGCAATCAGTCCCAGCATTTT.

This clonotype was recorded a few times. The chain is built from TRBV19 and TRBJ2-5; 7 bases fit TRBD1. Trimming removed 4 bases from V and 5 bases from J; junction bases left unmatched: 7. The CDR3 loop spans 14 amino acids. Germline CDR1 and CDR2: LNHDA and SQIVND (reference sequence). CDR3 DNA sequence: TGTGCCAGTAGTACTACAGGGGCCGGGGAGACCCAGTACTTC. Translated: CASSTTGAGETQYF.

This clonotype was detected only a few times. The chain joins TRBV19 to TRBJ1-1, with D unresolved. Trimming took 3 bases from V and 0 from J, leaving 5 bases between them. CDR3 length: 13 residues. The germline V gene has CDR1 LNHDA and CDR2 SQIVND (reference sequence). The CDR3 loop is CASSIQVNTEAFF. CDR3 DNA: TGTGCCAGTAGTATCCAGGTGAACACTGAAGCTTTCTTT.

The J gene is TRBJ2-2, the V gene TRBV5-1, with D unresolved. V was cut by 2 bases and J by 2 bases, with 10 bases left in between. The CDR3 spans 15 residues. Germline-derived CDR1 and CDR2 are SGHRS and YFSETQ. The CDR3 protein is CASSLTASNTGELFF. CDR3 in DNA: TGCGCCAGCAGCTTAACAGCCAGTAACACCGGGGAGCTGTTTTTT.

V and J are TRBV12-3 or TRBV12-4 and TRBJ1-4; D call uncertain. The CDR3 has 14 amino acids. Trimming cost V 6 bases and J 4 bases, with 12 bases left between them. CDR3 in DNA: TGTGCCAGCAGATACAGAGAGGTTAATGAAAAACTGTTTTTT. Protein sequence: CASRYREVNEKLFF.

This clonotype was seen repeatedly, ten times or more. V gene TRBV7-6 combines with J gene TRBJ2-7; possible D gene TRBD1, 5 bases. V was shortened by 5 bases and J by 7 bases, with 12 bases between the two germline ends. Germline CDR1 is SGHVS and CDR2 is FNYEAQ. The CDR3 sequence is 12 residues long. CDR3 region: CASSHQGREQYF. DNA for the CDR3: TGTGCCAGCAGCCACCAGGGCCGGGAGCAGTACTTC.

Notes on this clonotype: At one end the junction does not follow the germline gene, possibly because of a read error. The V gene is TRBV5-6, the J gene TRBJ2-1, with TRBD2 identical over 10 bases. Germline lookup yields CDR1 SGHDT and CDR2 YYEEEE. The CDR3 is 16 amino acids. The CDR3 sequence is CASTPGGAGGRGEPFF. The DNA of the CDR3 is TGTGCCAGCACCCCCGGTGGAGCGGGGGGGCGGGGTGAGCCGTTCTTC.

This clonotype has a handful of counts. V usage is TRBV6-2 or TRBV6-3 and J usage is TRBJ2-7; D is unresolved. V was pared by 7 bases and J by 6 bases, with 13 bases between. CDR1 MNHEY and CDR2 SVGEGT come from the germline V gene. The CDR3 runs to 12 residues. The CDR3 loop is CASTNPPREQYF. CDR3 in DNA: TGTGCCAGCACGAACCCTCCTCGCGAGCAGTACTTC.

The rearrangement uses TRBV5-6 and TRBJ1-2, with 7 bases that match TRBD1. The CDR3 loop spans 15 amino acids. With 1 base clipped from V and 2 bases from J, the junction kept 5 bases outside the gene matches. CDR1 is SGHDT and CDR2 is YYEEEE in the germline V gene. In DNA form, the CDR3 reads TGTGCCAGCAGCTTGCTGGGACAGCTCAACTATGGCTACACCTTC. Translating gives CASSLLGQLNYGYTF.

V is TRBV5-4 and J is TRBJ2-2; perhaps TRBD2 as D (5 bases). This CDR3 region has 17 residues. Trimming left V 4 bases short and J 2 bases short, with 18 bases between. Looked up from germline, CDR1 is SGHNT and CDR2 is YYREEE (reference sequence). The CDR3 DNA sequence: TGTGCCAGCAGCATGGGAGAAGAGCCCCGTAACACCGGGGAGCTGTTTTTT. Translation: CASSMGEEPRNTGELFF. Combining the CDR3 with reference TRBV5-4 and TRBJ2-2 gives the whole variable domain ETGVTQSPTHLIKTRGQQVTLRCSSQSGHNTVSWYQQALGQGPQFIFQYYREEENGRGNFPPRFSGLQFPNYSSELNVNALELDDSALYLCASSMGEEPRNTGELFFGEGSRLTVL.

As to this clonotype: The junction differs from germline at one of its ends, possibly a read error. The CDR3 region is CASSSRGGQRAF. For the CDR3, the DNA is TGTGCCAGCAGCTCCAGGGGGGGACAGCGAGCCTTC. The rearrangement uses TRBV11-2 and TRBJ2-1, with D perhaps assigned TRBD1 or TRBD2 (7 bases each). This CDR3 contains 12 residues. Germline V lookup: CDR1 SGHAT, CDR2 FQNNGV.